The T cell receptor beta chain under discussion was sequenced for a study of blood T cell repertoires in COVID-19. Authors' analysis steps: Reference gene primer amplification yielded estimated nucleated cell counts. Here immunoSEQ multiplex PCR was the method, and the copy in TCRdb shows in-frame clones only, minus some. The V and J calls and clone size were taken over from that table, and D and trimming were inferred from the DNA. The sample has more than 95,000 clones, roughly nine tenths seen once. The germline gives CDR1 SGHAT, CDR2 FQNNGV. Trimming shortened V by 5 bases and J by 4 bases, and 8 bases separated the two germline ends. The CDR3 runs to 13 residues.

The TCR was taken from a human donor in a cohort sampled during active COVID-19. The sequenced sample consisted of peripheral blood. This chain links TRBV11-2 with TRBJ2-2; no clear D. CDR3 sequence reads: CASSLSGTGELFF. Written as DNA, the CDR3 is TGTGCCAGCAGCCTCTCGGGCACCGGGGAGCTGTTTTTT.